The T cell receptor (beta chain) described here comes from a study of blood T cell repertoires in COVID-19 (dated by TCRdb to 2018 to 2021). Notes on the research overall: The collaborator samples originated in the United States, Italy and Spain and spanned the acute and convalescent phases of COVID-19. The material from the prospective study consisted of cDNA or gDNA derived from T cells, B-cell-depleted T cells, or PBMCs. The dataset comprised deeply sampled blood TCRbeta repertoires from subjects exposed to, actively infected with, or recovered from COVID-19. The repertoires were made available in a free public database intended to serve as a resource for research on the immune response to SARS-CoV-2. The samples were drawn from two sources: the first 160 participants of the ongoing ImmuneRACE study, and 1,200 or so subjects contributed by 6 global collaborators. A de-identified subject ID, COVID-19 status, age in years and sex were almost always included in the sample metadata. Where HLA class I and class II types were available, the types were taken from metadata supplied by the sample provider, not from assay-based typing. The paper as a whole reports these results and caveats: Clinical and demographic metadata were provided uncurated, with the amount varying by source and participant.

TCRbeta CDR3 regions were amplified from genomic DNA using the immunoSEQ Assay, a bias-controlled multiplex PCR. On the authors' methods: The number of nucleated cells in each sample was estimated from the amplification of reference gene primers within the assay. To quantify the absolute abundance of each unique TCRbeta CDR3 rearrangement, sequence reads were collapsed and filtered. For each sample, productive Simpson clonality was calculated by taking the square root of Simpson's diversity index across productive rearrangements. Entries here come from immuneACCESS through TCRdb and include only in-frame sequences with V and J called. Some clones fail to appear in such tables; in the studies checked, an unresolved V gene covers under half of the shortfall, and the cause of the remainder is unknown. The D gene and trimming were derived from the DNA, and the V and J assignments and clone size from that table. Within this sample are about 180,000 clones, with approximately 90% of them counted one time only. The top ten hold less than 2% of the sample.

This clone was seen ten or more times. Its antigen remains unidentified. No much larger clonotype is one base removed from it; base qualities were not supplied. Another Seattle source contributed samples from volunteer blood donors who had recovered from COVID-19. Collaborating institutions collected whole blood in K2EDTA tubes following their own protocols. For TCRbeta analysis, collaborators shipped samples as frozen whole blood, isolated PBMCs, or DNA extracted from either of those sample types. Sequenced sample: peripheral blood. This sequence originates from a man aged 18 to 30 who had recovered from COVID-19.

The CDR3 region: CASSPWGQADTQYF. The nucleotide sequence reads as follows: TGCGCCAGCAGCCCGTGGGGGCAAGCAGATACGCAGTATTTT. The chain links TRBV5-1 with TRBJ2-3; the D segment could be TRBD1, given 6 matching bases. CDR1 and CDR2 were assigned from the germline V gene as SGHRS and YFSETQ. V is pared back by 4 bases and J by 4 bases, with 13 bases lying between the germline termini. Measured from the cysteine to the phenylalanine, the CDR3 is 14 residues long. The entry retains the CDR3 DNA only, 42 bases that are in frame from base 1. Where the CDR3 stops, the reference TRBV5-1 and TRBJ2-3 genes take over; the full variable domain is KAGVTQTPRYLIKTRGQQVTLSCSPISGHRSVSWYQQTPGQGLQFLFEYFSETQRNKGNFPGRFSGRQFSNSRSEMNVSTLELGDSALYLCASSPWGQADTQYFGPGTRLTVL.